Listed below are T cell receptor beta chains from one sample, sequenced in a study of T-cell reconstitution after alpha-beta-depleted transplantation in children. TCRdb itself ran the PCR reads through MiXCR, one entry per CDR3 protein. The sample contains some 300,000 distinct CDR3 sequences, over 7% of which appear only once. The material sequenced was peripheral blood, taken 360 days after TCRalphabeta/CD19-depleted stem cell transplant. The receptors originated from a female patient aged 2-9 years who had a stem cell transplant for Fanconi anemia, so the T cells may come from the graft donor. Both conserved end residues are part of each CDR3. A D gene is named only where the DNA matches it firmly. Only part of the rows carry a size: once, few, many, or a class if the clone is expanded.

>TRBJ2-1|TRBD2|few|TRBV7-9
TGTGCCAGCAGCGCGCCGGGACTAGCGGGGGGGAGAAATGAGCAGTTCTTC
CASSAPGLAGGRNEQFF
>TRBJ1-1|.|many|TRBV7-9
TGTGCCAGCAGCTTAGTAAGGGGGGCGGACACTGAAGCTTTCTTT
CASSLVRGADTEAFF
>TRBJ1-5|.|.|TRBV4-1
TGCGCCAGCAGCCAAGATTTAACGGAAAATCAGCCCCAGCATTTT
CASSQDLTENQPQHF
>TRBJ1-1|.|many|TRBV7-6
TGTGCCAGCAGCTATACAGGAGCTCTGAACACTGAAGCTTTCTTT
CASSYTGALNTEAFF
>TRBJ1-2|.|many|TRBV6-5
TGTGCCAGCAGTTACACACCCGCGGCCCTGAACTATGGCTACACCTTC
CASSYTPAALNYGYTF
>TRBJ2-2|.|many|TRBV4-3
TGCGCCAGCAGCCAAGAAGTCGGATGGGGGGCCGGGGAGCTGTTTTTT
CASSQEVGWGAGELFF
>TRBJ1-5|.|few|TRBV6-2/TRBV6-3
TGTGCCAGCAGTTACTCGAACCCCAATCAGCCCCAGCATTTT
CASSYSNPNQPQHF
>TRBJ1-1|.|many|TRBV7-9
TGTGCCAGCAGAGGGGATAAGGTTGGGAACACTGAAGCTTTCTTT
CASRGDKVGNTEAFF
>TRBJ2-3|.|.|TRBV6-2/TRBV6-3
TGTGCCAGCAGTTACGTGACAGGCGGGGAGAATTCGGATACGCAGTATTTT
CASSYVTGGENSDTQYF
>TRBJ1-6|.|.|TRBV9
TGTGCCAGCAGCCAGGGTGCCCGATATAATTCACCCCTCCACTTT
CASSQGARYNSPLHF
>TRBJ1-4|TRBD1|.|TRBV7-7
TGTGCCAGCAGCCCCCCCGAAGGAGGGGGCTTTACAACTAATGAAAAACTGTTTTTT
CASSPPEGGGFTTNEKLFF
>TRBJ1-1|.|many|TRBV12-3/TRBV12-4
TGTGCCAGCAGCTCCGACAGGTTGTCATTCCCCTACACTGAAGCTTTCTTT
CASSSDRLSFPYTEAFF
>TRBJ1-1|.|.|TRBV7-8
TGTGCCAGCAGCTTAGCGGGGACGGTTATGAACACTGAAGCTTTCTTT
CASSLAGTVMNTEAFF
>TRBJ2-7|TRBD1|.|TRBV20-1
TGCAGTGCTAGGACAGGGAGCCACGAGCAGTACTTC
CSARTGSHEQYF
>TRBJ1-1|.|few|TRBV5-1
TGCGCCAGTACGGAGGGGGGGAGATCTGAAGCTTTCTTT
CASTEGGRSEAFF
>TRBJ2-1|TRBD1|few|TRBV28
TGTGCCAGCACCGACCCGGGACAGGGCTACAATGAGCAGTTCTTC
CASTDPGQGYNEQFF
>TRBJ2-5|.|few|TRBV4-2
TGTGCCAGCAGCCAAGACCTACTGGTGGGCGGGGAGACCCAGTACTTC
CASSQDLLVGGETQYF
>TRBJ1-5|.|many|TRBV11-2
TGTGCCAGCAGCTTAGGGAGGGTTCAGCCCCAGCATTTT
CASSLGRVQPQHF
>TRBJ1-1|TRBD1|few|TRBV7-6
TGTGCCAGCAGCTTAGGACAGGGGGCAAAGACTGAAGCTTTCTTT
CASSLGQGAKTEAFF
>TRBJ2-1|.|many|TRBV5-6
TGTGCCAGCACTTCTCACAATGAGCAGTTCTTC
CASTSHNEQFF
>TRBJ1-1|.|many|TRBV5-1
TGCGCCAGCAGCTCGTTACAGGGGAACACTGAAGCTTTCTTT
CASSSLQGNTEAFF
>TRBJ2-3|TRBD2|few|TRBV7-3
TGTGCCAGCAGCTTAACGGCTAGCGGGGTAACAGATACGCAGTATTTT
CASSLTASGVTDTQYF
>TRBJ2-7|.|.|TRBV21-1
TGTGCCAGCAGTATCCCCCGGGACAAGCTCTACGAGCAGTACTTC
CASSIPRDKLYEQYF
>TRBJ1-5|TRBD1|few|TRBV2
TGTGCCAGCAGCCGGACCGGACAGGGTGGGCCCCAGCATTTT
CASSRTGQGGPQHF
>TRBJ2-3|TRBD2|many|TRBV7-2
TGTGCCAGCAGCTCCTTTGAAGCGGGGTTTCCAGATACGCAGTATTTT
CASSSFEAGFPDTQYF
>TRBJ2-3|.|.|TRBV7-8
TGTGCCAGCAGTCCGTCGGGCGGGGGCGACACAGATACGCAGTATTTT
CASSPSGGGDTDTQYF
>TRBJ2-5|.|many|TRBV20-1
TGCAGTGCTCGACAGGGTCGTAGCGGGACCCAGTACTTC
CSARQGRSGTQYF
>TRBJ1-5|.|many|TRBV7-2
TGTGCCAGCAGCTTTGGGGGAAGGTATAGCAATCAGCCCCAGCATTTT
CASSFGGRYSNQPQHF
>TRBJ2-4|.|many|TRBV6-1
TGTGCCAGCAGTGACCGGGGAGGAGCCAAAAACATTCAGTACTTC
CASSDRGGAKNIQYF
>TRBJ1-3|.|.|TRBV12-3/TRBV12-4
TGTGCCAGCAGTTTCTGGGGATCCTCTGGAAACACCATATATTTT
CASSFWGSSGNTIYF
>TRBJ1-5|.|many|TRBV12-3/TRBV12-4
TGTGCCAGCAGCGATGGGACGGACTATTATCAGCCCCAGCATTTT
CASSDGTDYYQPQHF
>TRBJ1-5|.|many|TRBV28
TGTGCCAGCAGTTTATGGGGGGGACCGACCAATCAGCCCCAGCATTTT
CASSLWGGPTNQPQHF
>TRBJ1-5|.|many|TRBV10-3
TGTGCCATCAGTGTAAGGGGAGGGGTGAATCAGCCCCAGCATTTT
CAISVRGGVNQPQHF
>TRBJ2-1|.|many|TRBV7-2
TGTGCCAGCAGCTTAGCGCCAAAGGGGCAGTTCTTC
CASSLAPKGQFF
>TRBJ2-3|.|few|TRBV5-5
TGTGCCAGCAGCTTGGGGGTAGCGGCTGGCACAGATACGCAGTATTTT
CASSLGVAAGTDTQYF
>TRBJ1-5|.|many|TRBV28
TGTGCCAGCAGTTTAGATGTCATGAAGCCCCAGCATTTT
CASSLDVMKPQHF
>TRBJ2-1|TRBD2|many|TRBV6-5
TGTGCCAGCAGCACACTAGCGGGGGGGCCGAATGAGCAGTTCTTC
CASSTLAGGPNEQFF
>TRBJ1-4|.|many|TRBV5-1
TGCGCCAGTCAGATGGTCCCTCAGAAAGAAAAACTGTTTTTT
CASQMVPQKEKLFF
>TRBJ2-2|.|.|TRBV3-1
TGTGCCAGCAGCCATACTCCGGAAAACACCGGGGAGCTGTTTTTT
CASSHTPENTGELFF
>TRBJ2-1|.|many|TRBV5-1
TGCGCCAGCAGCCCCGCGGGGGCCCATGAGCAGTTCTTC
CASSPAGAHEQFF
>TRBJ2-1|.|many|TRBV15
TGTGCCACCAGCAGAGGGGCTGGTCTCCTCAATGAGCAGTTCTTC
CATSRGAGLLNEQFF
>TRBJ2-3|.|few|TRBV11-2
TGTGCCAGCAGGTTAACAGGTGCCACAACAGATACGCAGTATTTT
CASRLTGATTDTQYF
>TRBJ2-7|.|.|TRBV28
TGTGCCAGCAGTGGGGCATTACAGGGTACGAGCGAGCAGTACTTC
CASSGALQGTSEQYF
>TRBJ2-7|TRBD1|many|TRBV5-1
TGCGCCAGCAGCTTCGTGATGCAGGGGGCGTACGAGCAGTACTTC
CASSFVMQGAYEQYF
>TRBJ2-7|TRBD2|many|TRBV5-1
TGCGCCAGCAGCTTGGGACTAGCGGAAGCAGCCGCCTACGAGCAGTACTTC
CASSLGLAEAAAYEQYF